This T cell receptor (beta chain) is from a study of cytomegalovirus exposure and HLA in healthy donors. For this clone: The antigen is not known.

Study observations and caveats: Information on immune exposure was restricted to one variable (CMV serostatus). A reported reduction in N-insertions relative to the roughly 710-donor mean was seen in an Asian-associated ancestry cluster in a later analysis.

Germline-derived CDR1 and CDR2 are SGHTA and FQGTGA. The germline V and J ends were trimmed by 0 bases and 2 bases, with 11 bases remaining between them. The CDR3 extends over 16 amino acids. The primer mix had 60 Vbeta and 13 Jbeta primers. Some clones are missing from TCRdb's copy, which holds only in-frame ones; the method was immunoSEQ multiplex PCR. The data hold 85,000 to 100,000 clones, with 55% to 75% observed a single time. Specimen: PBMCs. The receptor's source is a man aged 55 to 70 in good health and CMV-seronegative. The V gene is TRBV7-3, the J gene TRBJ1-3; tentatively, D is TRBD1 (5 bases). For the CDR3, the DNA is TGTGCCAGCAGCTTAACCAGTGCGACAGCTGGAAACACCATATATTTT. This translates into CASSLTSATAGNTIYF.